This T cell receptor (beta chain) was identified during a study of CD8+CD57+ T cells in acquired aplastic anemia. The CDR3 loop spans 15 amino acids. V was clipped by 0 bases and J by 1 base, with 12 bases between them. Germline CDR1 DFQATT, CDR2 SNEGSKA (reference sequence). TCR beta VDJ and CDR3 profiling used genomic DNA as template. TCRdb fed the reads into MiXCR, producing one record per CDR3 protein. The data show about 270,000 distinct CDR3 sequences, around 60% seen once. The rearrangement uses TRBV20-1 and TRBJ1-2; unclear D gene. The clonotype was recovered from a human donor with severe aplastic anemia or a healthy control (not recorded which). The sequenced sample was sorted CD4+, CD8+, or CD8+CD57+ T cells (not recorded which) from PBMCs. The CDR3 bases are TGCAGTGCTAGAGAACCCGGCCGCAGTAACTATGGCTACACCTTC. It is translated as CSAREPGRSNYGYTF.